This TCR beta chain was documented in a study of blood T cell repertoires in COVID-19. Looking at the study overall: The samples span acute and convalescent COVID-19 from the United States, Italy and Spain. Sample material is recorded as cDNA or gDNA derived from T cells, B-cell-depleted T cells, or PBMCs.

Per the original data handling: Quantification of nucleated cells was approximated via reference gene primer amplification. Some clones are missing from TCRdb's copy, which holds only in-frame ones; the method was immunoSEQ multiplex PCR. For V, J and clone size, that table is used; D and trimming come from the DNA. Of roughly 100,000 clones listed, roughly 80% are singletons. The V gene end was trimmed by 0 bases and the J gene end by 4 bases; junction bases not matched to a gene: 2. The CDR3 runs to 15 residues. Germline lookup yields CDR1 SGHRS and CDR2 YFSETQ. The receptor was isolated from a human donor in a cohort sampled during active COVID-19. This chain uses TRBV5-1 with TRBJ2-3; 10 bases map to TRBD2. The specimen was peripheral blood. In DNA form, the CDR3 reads TGCGCCAGCAGCTTGGTGACTAGCGGGCCAGATACGCAGTATTTT. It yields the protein CASSLVTSGPDTQYF.